The present T cell receptor beta chain was sequenced within a study of T cell repertoires in cytomegalovirus infection. Across the study: Well-studied HLA-B-restricted CMV epitopes were used in the study alongside recently identified HLA-C-restricted ones. Shared public TCR beta signatures pointed to both CMV infection and a matching HLA type. Study conclusions and caveats: Individuals carrying CMV plus the relevant HLA were identified by cumulative frequency of public TCR beta families. In two of eight donors, the top clonotype was HLA-C-restricted CMV-specific.

As concerns this clonotype: Antigen specificity is unknown.

V was clipped by 1 base and J by 4 bases; unmatched bases: 7. The CDR3 sequence is 17 residues long. Germline lookup yields CDR1 SGHAT and CDR2 FQNNGV. One entry per CDR3 protein results from TCRdb running MiXCR on the reads. The data show roughly 500,000 distinct CDR3 sequences, roughly 42% seen once. The gene calls are TRBV11-2 and TRBJ2-3; 11 nucleotides match TRBD2. The sequencing here drew on cultured PBMCs, taken from culture after CMV antigen stimulation. The receptor was derived from a human donor in good health (CMV status not recorded). Some clones in this sample may be carry-over from other donors' samples. The CDR3: CASSLVGSGRVPDTQYF. The CDR3 nucleotides read TGTGCCAGCAGCTTAGTTGGTAGCGGGAGGGTCCCAGATACGCAGTATTTT.